This T cell receptor (beta chain) was sequenced in a study of blood T cell repertoires in COVID-19. In the study overall: Specimens from acute and convalescent COVID-19 originated in the United States, Italy and Spain. PBMCs, B-cell-depleted T cells, or T cells provided the cDNA or gDNA that made up the material.

The CDR3 contains 13 residues. Germline V CDR1 and CDR2: MDHEN, SYDVKM. Of note for this clone: A read error may account for a junction end that differs from germline.

Authors' processing steps: Scientists estimated how many nucleated cells there were by amplifying reference gene primers. Some clones are missing from TCRdb's copy, which holds only in-frame ones; the method was immunoSEQ multiplex PCR. V, J and clone size reflect that table, while D and trimming were determined from the DNA. The sample holds 23,000 or so clones, roughly nine tenths seen once. The V and J genes are TRBV28 and TRBJ1-2, with a possible D match to TRBD1 (5 bases). This TCR was recovered from an older woman with active COVID-19. The sequencing input was peripheral blood. The CDR3 DNA reads TGTGCCAGCGGTTTGACAGCCAACTATGGCTACACCTTC. Protein: CASGLTANYGYTF.